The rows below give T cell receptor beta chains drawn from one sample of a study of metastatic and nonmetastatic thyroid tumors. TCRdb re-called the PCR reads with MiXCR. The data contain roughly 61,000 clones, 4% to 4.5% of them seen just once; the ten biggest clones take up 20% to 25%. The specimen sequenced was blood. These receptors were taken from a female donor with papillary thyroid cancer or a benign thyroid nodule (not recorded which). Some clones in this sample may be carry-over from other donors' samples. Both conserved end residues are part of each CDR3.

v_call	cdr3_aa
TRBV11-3	CASSLGPGSTNYGYTF
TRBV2	CTSIPYRVTGELFF
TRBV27	CASSFQAGAYEQYF
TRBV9	CASSSSGRRDEQFF
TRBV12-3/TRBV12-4	CASSSAGREGLSGELFF
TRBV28	CASSWAGEEGTQYF
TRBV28	CASSLKGDLAEQYF
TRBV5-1	CASSPEGSGSTDTQYF
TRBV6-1	CASSSGSTGELFF
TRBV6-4	CASSVRVYNEQFF
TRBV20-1	CSAQTSGRGFTDTQYF
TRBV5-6	CASSRSGGVHQPQHF